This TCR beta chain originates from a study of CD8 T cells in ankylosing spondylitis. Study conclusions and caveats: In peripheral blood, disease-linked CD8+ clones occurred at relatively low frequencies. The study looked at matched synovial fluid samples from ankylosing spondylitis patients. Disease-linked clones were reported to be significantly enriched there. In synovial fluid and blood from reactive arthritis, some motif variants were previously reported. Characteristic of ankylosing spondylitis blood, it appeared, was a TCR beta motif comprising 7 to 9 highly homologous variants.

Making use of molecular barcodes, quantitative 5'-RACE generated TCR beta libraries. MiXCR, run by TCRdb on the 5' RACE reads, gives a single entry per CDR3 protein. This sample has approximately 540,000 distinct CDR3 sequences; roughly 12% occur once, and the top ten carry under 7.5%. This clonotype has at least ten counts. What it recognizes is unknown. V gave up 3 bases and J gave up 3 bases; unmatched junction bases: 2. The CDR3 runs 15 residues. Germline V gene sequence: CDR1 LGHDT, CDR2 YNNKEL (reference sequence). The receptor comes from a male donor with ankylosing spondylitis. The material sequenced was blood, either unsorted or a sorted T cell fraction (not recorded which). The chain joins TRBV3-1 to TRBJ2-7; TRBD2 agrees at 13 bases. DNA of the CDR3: TGTGCCAGCAGCCAGACTAGCGGGGGGTACTACGAGCAGTACTTC. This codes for CASSQTSGGYYEQYF.